This passage covers 21 T cell receptor beta chains from one sample sequenced in a study of T cell repertoires in cytomegalovirus infection. MiXCR was run by TCRdb on the reads, yielding one entry per CDR3 protein. The top ten hold about 92% of the sample, which has around 85,000 distinct CDR3 sequences, approximately 43% seen once. Their recognized antigens are unknown. Sequencing used CD8+ T cells from cultured PBMCs, obtained from culture after CMV antigen stimulation. These receptors all stem from a human donor in good health (CMV status not recorded). Some clones in this sample may be carry-over from other donors' samples.

The CDR3 sequence: CASSLYAGKGYEQYF. In DNA form, the CDR3 reads TGTGCCAGCAGCTTGTATGCAGGGAAAGGCTACGAGCAGTACTTC. This chain links TRBV11-2 with TRBJ2-7, with D maybe TRBD1 (5 bases). The CDR3 extends over 15 amino acids. CDR1 and CDR2 from the germline V gene are SGHAT and FQNNGV. Trimming cost V 3 bases and J 3 bases, with 15 bases left between them.

The chain links TRBV7-8 to TRBJ2-1, with 14 nucleotides matching TRBD2. Losses at the gene ends were 6 bases for V and 0 bases for J; bases not matched to a gene: 10. In germline, CDR1 is SGHVS, CDR2 FQNEAQ. There are 19 residues in the CDR3. This CDR3 is CASSYSGLAGESSYNEQFF. The CDR3 DNA is TGTGCCAGCAGTTACTCGGGACTAGCGGGGGAGAGCTCCTACAATGAGCAGTTCTTC.

Only a few counts were recorded for this clonotype. V usage is TRBV27 and J usage is TRBJ2-1; D is perhaps TRBD2 (6 bases). V was clipped by 3 bases and J by 9 bases, with 15 bases between them. The CDR3 runs to 14 residues. CDR1 is MNHEY, CDR2 SMNVEV, per germline (reference sequence). The CDR3 here is CASSFIQAGGEQFF. The CDR3 DNA reads TGTGCCAGCAGTTTTATCCAGGCCGGGGGTGAGCAGTTCTTC.

This chain uses TRBV6-4 with TRBJ2-1, with D possibly being TRBD1 or TRBD2 (6 bases each). The CDR3 runs to 14 residues. Trimming shortened V by 0 bases and J by 7 bases, and 10 bases separated the two germline ends. Germline values: CDR1 MRHNA, CDR2 SNTAGT. The CDR3, as DNA: TGTGCCAGCAGTGACTCGGGGGGCCGGAATGAGCAGTTCTTC. Translating it yields CASSDSGGRNEQFF.

The CDR3 DNA is TGTGCCAGCAGCCTTAACACGGCGGGGAATGAGCAGTTCTTC. Residues: CASSLNTAGNEQFF. The chain uses TRBV7-9 and TRBJ2-1; D might be TRBD2 (6 bases). Looked up from germline, CDR1 is SEHNR and CDR2 is FQNEAQ (reference sequence). The germline V and J ends were trimmed by 5 bases and 7 bases, with 15 bases remaining between them. The CDR3 sequence is 14 residues long. Together with reference TRBV7-9 and TRBJ2-1, the CDR3 gives the full variable domain: DTGVSQNPRHKITKRGQNVTFRCDPISEHNRLYWYRQTLGQGPEFLTYFQNEAQLEKSRLLSDRFSAERPKGSFSTLEIQRTEQGDSAMYLCASSLNTAGNEQFFGPGTRLTVL.

The chain uses TRBV13 and TRBJ2-7, with a possible D match to TRBD2 (6 bases). CDR3 length equals 14 residues. Trimming removed 0 bases at V and 5 bases at J, with 11 bases between. Per the germline V gene, CDR1 is PRHDT and CDR2 is FYEKMQ (reference sequence). The chain's CDR3 is CASSLGGSSNEQYF. The CDR3 DNA reads TGTGCCAGCAGCTTAGGCGGGAGTAGCAACGAGCAGTACTTC.

This clonotype was detected only a few times. This sequence joins TRBV7-2 and TRBJ1-5; perhaps TRBD1 as D (5 bases). Trimming shortened V by 5 bases and J by 5 bases, and 10 bases separated the two germline ends. This CDR3 has 13 residues. CDR1 and CDR2 from the germline V gene are SGHTA and FQGNSA. This CDR3 reads CASSADSYQPQHF. As DNA, the CDR3 is TGTGCCAGCAGCGCCGACAGTTATCAGCCCCAGCATTTT.

The chain couples TRBV24-1 to TRBJ1-5; 7 bases agree with TRBD1. Germline CDR1 reads KGHDR; CDR2 reads SFDVKD. The CDR3 is 16 residues long. The J segment lost 1 base and the V segment lost 4 bases, leaving 6 bases of the junction unmatched. The CDR3 loop reads CATSDGTAGSNQPQHF. The CDR3 DNA sequence: TGTGCCACCAGTGACGGGACAGCGGGGAGCAATCAGCCCCAGCATTTT.

The CDR3 bases are TGTGCCAGCACCGACAGTAGGCCTGGGGCCGGGGAGCTGTTTTTT. This codes for CASTDSRPGAGELFF. This chain links TRBV6-5 with TRBJ2-2; D might be TRBD1 (5 bases). V lost 7 bases to trimming and J lost 6 bases, with 18 bases between them. There are 15 residues in the CDR3. Germline values: CDR1 MNHEY, CDR2 SVGAGI.

This clonotype was counted a few times. The gene calls are TRBV6-5 and TRBJ2-5, with D uncertain. The germline V gene has CDR1 MNHEY and CDR2 SVGAGI. V was pared by 0 bases and J by 2 bases, with 10 bases between. This CDR3 spans 15 amino acids. CDR3 amino acids: CASSYSPGRQETQYF. The CDR3 region has the DNA TGTGCCAGCAGTTACTCACCCGGGCGGCAAGAGACCCAGTACTTC.

This clonotype was detected a few times. The chain links TRBV5-1 to TRBJ2-1; 9 bases align to TRBD2. The CDR3 totals 14 residues. Germline-derived CDR1 and CDR2 are SGHRS and YFSETQ. V lost 1 base, J lost 8 bases, and 4 bases stayed unmatched. The CDR3 sequence: CASSLPSGDDEQFF. As DNA, the CDR3 is TGCGCCAGCAGCTTGCCTAGCGGGGATGATGAGCAGTTCTTC. The entire variable domain, with the rest obtained from reference TRBV5-1 and TRBJ2-1, is as follows: KAGVTQTPRYLIKTRGQQVTLSCSPISGHRSVSWYQQTPGQGLQFLFEYFSETQRNKGNFPGRFSGRQFSNSRSEMNVSTLELGDSALYLCASSLPSGDDEQFFGPGTRLTVL.

This clonotype has just a few counts. This rearrangement joins TRBV27 to TRBJ2-5; D possibly corresponds to TRBD1 (6 bases). V shed 3 bases and J shed 5 bases, with 13 bases lying between them. Germline lookup yields CDR1 MNHEY and CDR2 SMNVEV (reference sequence). The CDR3 spans 14 residues. As DNA, the CDR3 is TGTGCCAGCAGTTTCAGGGGTCCCGAGGAGACCCAGTACTTC. Translated, it gives CASSFRGPEETQYF.

The V and J genes are TRBV11-2 and TRBJ1-1; TRBD1 is a possible D gene (6 bases). Deletions cut 2 bases from V and 8 bases from J, with 9 bases between. The CDR3 runs to 12 residues. Germline CDR1 is SGHAT and CDR2 is FQNNGV. The CDR3 here is CASSLWGAEAFF. In DNA form, the CDR3 reads TGTGCCAGCAGCTTATGGGGGGCAGAAGCTTTCTTT.

This sequence joins TRBV20-1 and TRBJ1-5, with 9 bases matching TRBD1. With V trimmed by 2 bases and J by 4 bases, 12 bases remained unmatched. This CDR3 comprises 17 residues. Germline CDR1 is DFQATT and CDR2 is SNEGSKA (reference sequence). This chain's CDR3 is CSARIPGQGNGNQPQHF. CDR3 sequence (DNA): TGCAGTGCTAGAATTCCGGGACAGGGTAACGGTAATCAGCCCCAGCATTTT.

The chain links TRBV4-1 to TRBJ2-2; 7 nucleotides agree with TRBD2. The CDR3 is made up of 15 amino acids. CDR1 is MGHRA, CDR2 YSYEKL, per germline. With 3 bases clipped from V and 1 base from J, the junction kept 2 bases outside the gene matches. This CDR3 reads CASSQSGGNTGELFF. The CDR3 nucleotides are TGCGCCAGCAGCCAGTCGGGGGGGAACACCGGGGAGCTGTTTTTT.

This clonotype was recorded once. The J gene is TRBJ2-3, the V gene TRBV28; 7 bases align to TRBD2. V shed 7 bases and J 6 bases; nucleotides not matched to a gene: 22. Germline assignment: CDR1 MDHEN and CDR2 SYDVKM. This CDR3 is 18 amino acids long. CDR3 residues: CASTPPGRASGHVDTQYF. For the CDR3, the DNA is TGTGCCAGCACTCCGCCGGGGCGCGCTAGCGGTCATGTGGATACGCAGTATTTT.

V gene TRBV12-3 or TRBV12-4 combines with J gene TRBJ2-1; TRBD1 aligns across 7 bases. The CDR3 totals 15 residues. Unmatched junction bases numbered 7, after V lost 6 bases and J lost 2 bases. The CDR3 DNA is TGTGCCAGCAGCCCCACAGGGGTCGCCTACAATGAGCAGTTCTTC. This sequence encodes CASSPTGVAYNEQFF.

This clonotype was detected only a few times. The chain joins TRBV7-8 to TRBJ1-4; TRBD1 aligns across 9 bases. The CDR3 loop spans 14 amino acids. V shed 4 bases and J 8 bases; nucleotides not matched to a gene: 5. Germline CDR1 is SGHVS and CDR2 is FQNEAQ. CDR3 nucleotide sequence: TGTGCCAGCAGCTCCAGAACAGGGGGCGAAAAACTGTTTTTT. This gives the protein CASSSRTGGEKLFF.

The rearrangement uses TRBV7-3 and TRBJ1-5; TRBD1 aligns across 7 bases. V lost 4 bases and J lost 0; bases outside the gene matches: 6. CDR1 and CDR2 from the germline V gene are SGHTA and FQGTGA. The CDR3 totals 16 residues. The CDR3 DNA is TGTGCCAGCAGCTCTCCCAGGGGGGATAGCAATCAGCCCCAGCATTTT. Its translation is CASSSPRGDSNQPQHF.

This clonotype was seen a few times. The rearrangement uses TRBV12-5 and TRBJ2-1; 8 nucleotides line up with TRBD2. The germline V gene has CDR1 LGHNT and CDR2 FRNRAP. The CDR3 sequence is 14 residues long. After removal of 7 bases from V and 7 bases from J, the junction contained 9 bases not matched to a gene. The CDR3 region has the DNA TGTGCTAGTGCCCAGGGACTAGGGTGGAATGAGCAGTTCTTC. Encoded protein: CASAQGLGWNEQFF.

The table lists this clonotype with a few counts. The chain has TRBV6-6 and TRBJ2-1, with D uncertain. V dropped 2 bases and J dropped 5 bases, with 7 bases sitting between them. This CDR3 is 13 amino acids long. The germline V gene has CDR1 MNHNY and CDR2 SVGAGI (reference sequence). DNA of the CDR3: TGTGCCAGCAGTTACGCGACCCACAATGAGCAGTTCTTC. Its protein is CASSYATHNEQFF.